The 11 T cell receptor beta chains presented below share a single source sample, sequenced in a study of tumor-infiltrating lymphocytes in primary liver carcinoma. For blood RNA, unsorted whole blood served as the source, and germline DNA was extracted too. Reverse transcription of roughly 0.5 ug total RNA with a constant-region primer produced TCR beta cDNA. Sequencing libraries for TCR beta derived from three nested multiplex PCR rounds that used slightly modified ARM-PCR. The opening two PCR rounds, 10 cycles each, paired TRBV1-TRBV30 forward primers with a C-beta reverse primer. TCRdb analysed the multiplex PCR reads with MiXCR anew, one entry per CDR3 protein. The sample yields around 170,000 distinct CDR3 sequences, 60% seen once. The sequencing input was peripheral blood. The receptors derive from a man aged 40-55 years with primary liver carcinoma and hepatitis B virus infection.

With regard to this clonotype: Its ends do not fully match the called genes, so a read error is possible. The chain carries TRBV6-1 and TRBJ2-3; D is possibly TRBD2 (5 bases). Germline V gene sequence: CDR1 MNHNS, CDR2 SASEGT. The CDR3 is made up of 15 amino acids. The CDR3 reads CSSSEGSLITDTQYF. The CDR3 nucleotides read TGTTCCAGCAGTGAGGGCTCCCTGATCACAGATACGCAGTATTTT.

This chain links TRBV2 with TRBJ1-1, with unresolved D. Germline V gives CDR1 SNHLY, CDR2 FYNNEI. The V end was cut by 7 bases, the J end by 8 bases, with 14 bases between. The CDR3 spans 12 residues. The CDR3, as DNA: TGTGCCAGCACCTCGGAGATGGGGGAAGCTTTCTTT. Residues: CASTSEMGEAFF.

Details on this clonotype: This may arise from a read error, as a much more abundant clone is one base away. The gene calls are TRBV11-2 and TRBJ2-3, with TRBD2 identical over 7 bases. The CDR3 sequence is 16 residues long. Germline V gene sequence: CDR1 SGHAT, CDR2 FQNNGV. This chain's CDR3 is CVSSSSSGASTDTQYF. CDR3 nucleotides: TGTGTCAGCAGCTCATCTAGCGGAGCTAGCACAGATACGCAGTATTTT.

A few counts support this clonotype. The rearrangement links TRBV28 to TRBJ2-7; 7 bases map to TRBD2. After removal of 4 bases from V and 6 bases from J, the junction contained 9 bases not matched to a gene. Germline V CDR1 and CDR2: MDHEN, SYDVKM. The CDR3 extends over 14 amino acids. CDR3 coding DNA: TGTGCCAGCAGTTCCCCGGGACTATCTCTCGAGCAGTACTTC. Protein product: CASSSPGLSLEQYF. The full variable domain, completed using reference TRBV28 and TRBJ2-7, is DVKVTQSSRYLVKRTGEKVFLECVQDMDHENMFWYRQDPGLGLRLIYFSYDVKMKEKGDIPEGYSVSREKKERFSLILESASTNQTSMYLCASSSPGLSLEQYFGPGTRLTVT.

The chain uses TRBV11-2 and TRBJ2-2; 9 nucleotides match TRBD2. CDR1 SGHAT and CDR2 FQNNGV come from the germline V gene. This CDR3 has 18 residues. V lost 0 bases, J lost 7 bases, and 12 bases stayed unmatched. CDR3 coding DNA: TGTGCCAGCAGCTTAGAACTAGCGGGTGGAAGGGCCAGCGGGGAGCTGTTTTTT. Translated: CASSLELAGGRASGELFF. The entire variable domain, with the rest obtained from reference TRBV11-2 and TRBJ2-2, is as follows: EAGVAQSPRYKIIEKRQSVAFWCNPISGHATLYWYQQILGQGPKLLIQFQNNGVVDDSQLPKDRFSAERLKGVDSTLKIQPAKLEDSAVYLCASSLELAGGRASGELFFGEGSRLTVL.

Regarding this clonotype: A read error may explain this, as a much larger clone is one base away. V and J are TRBV11-3 and TRBJ2-7; 12 bases align to TRBD2. CDR3 size: 19 residues. Germline lookup yields CDR1 SGHNT and CDR2 YENEEA. CDR3 coding DNA: TGTGCCAGCAGTTTAGTCCTAGCGGGAGGGCTAAGTGACCCCTACGAGCAGTACTTC. This gives the protein CASSLVLAGGLSDPYEQYF. The variable domain in full, completed from reference TRBV11-3 and TRBJ2-7, reads EAGVVQSPRYKIIEKKQPVAFWCNPISGHNTLYWYLQNLGQGPELLIRYENEEAVDDSQLPKDRFSAERLKGVDSTLKIQPAELGDSAVYLCASSLVLAGGLSDPYEQYFGPGTRLTVT.

A remark on this clonotype: The junction departs from the called germline gene at one end, perhaps through a read error. CDR3: CANSLGGTEAFF. CDR3 sequence (DNA): TGTGCCAACAGCTTAGGAGGCACCGAAGCTTTCTTT. The chain uses TRBV11-3 and TRBJ1-1; D is unresolved. Germline lookup yields CDR1 SGHNT and CDR2 YENEEA. CDR3 length equals 12 residues.

As concerns this clonotype: Possible read error: a much larger clone is one base away. The rearrangement joins TRBV11-2 to TRBJ2-2; 7 positions agree with TRBD1. The germline V gene has CDR1 SGHAT and CDR2 FQNNGV. V was clipped by 3 bases and J by 6 bases; unmatched bases: 10. The CDR3 is 16 amino acids. The CDR3 is CASSFLTGMVSGELFF. In DNA form, the CDR3 reads TGTGCCAGCAGCTTCCTGACAGGGATGGTCTCCGGGGAGCTGTTTTTT.

This clonotype was picked up many times. V and J are TRBV11-2 and TRBJ2-7, with D uncertain. This CDR3 spans 15 amino acids. Trimming left V 3 bases short and J 0 bases short, with 12 bases between. CDR1 and CDR2 (germline): SGHAT, FQNNGV. The CDR3 sequence is CASSLAASSSYEQYF. CDR3 sequence (DNA): TGTGCCAGCAGCTTGGCTGCGTCTAGCTCCTACGAGCAGTACTTC.

This chain joins TRBV24-1 and TRBJ2-7; D is ambiguous. Deletions cut 4 bases from V and 5 bases from J, with 11 bases between. Looked up from germline, CDR1 is KGHDR and CDR2 is SFDVKD. CDR3 length: 13 amino acids. The CDR3 loop reads CATSDRNFHEQYF. CDR3 coding DNA: TGTGCCACCAGTGACAGGAATTTCCACGAGCAGTACTTC.

This sequence joins TRBV12-3 or TRBV12-4 and TRBJ2-3; 14 bases align to TRBD2. The CDR3 sequence is 18 residues long. The J segment lost 6 bases and the V segment lost 6 bases, leaving 14 bases of the junction unmatched. The chain's CDR3 is CASSPSSTSGRGGDTQYF. DNA for the CDR3: TGTGCCAGCAGCCCCTCCTCGACTAGCGGGAGGGGGGGGGATACGCAGTATTTT.